This T cell receptor beta chain was identified during a study of cytomegalovirus exposure and HLA in healthy donors. The germline gives CDR1 MDHEN, CDR2 SYDVKM. The CDR3 runs 12 residues. Trimming stripped 5 bases from V and 14 bases from J, with 16 bases between. As to this clone: What it binds is unknown.

General study points: CMV serostatus was the only immune exposure information that was available. The authors judged a highly shared variant cluster likely a sequencing artifact. As a later analysis showed, a missense DCLRE1C variant was linked to trimming of TCR beta V- and J-genes.

PCR amplification relied on 60 Vbeta primers (plus 13 Jbeta primers). Sequencing was performed with immunoSEQ multiplex PCR; in TCRdb, only in-frame clones are kept and a portion is missing. The sample has some 160,000 clones; 79% are singletons. The source of this sequence is a woman aged 40 to 50 in good health and CMV-seronegative. The sequencing sample was made of PBMCs. The V and J genes are TRBV28 and TRBJ1-5, with TRBD1 as a possible D gene (6 bases). The CDR3 sequence: CASSLRGRDKHF. The CDR3 region has the DNA TGTGCCAGCAGTCTTAGGGGCAGGGACAAGCATTTT.